This T cell receptor (beta chain) was recovered during a study of T cell responses to AZD1222 COVID-19 vaccine. The study's findings and limits: Regions 160-218 and 743-854 held dominance among vaccine-associated CD4 TCRs, which spanned spike. Increases in Spike-specific TCR breadth and depth were seen after two AZD1222 doses.

A single count supports this clone. Its cognate antigen is unknown. From germline, CDR1 is MNHEY and CDR2 SMNVEV (reference sequence). The length of the CDR3 is 14 residues. V lost 3 bases and J 11 bases, leaving 19 bases between the germline ends. TCRdb's table, derived via immunoSEQ multiplex PCR, lists solely in-frame clones and lacks some. The table lists under 55,000 clones, about 81% of them singletons. V usage is TRBV27 and J usage is TRBJ1-1; D might be TRBD1 (5 bases). The receptor was derived from an adult in good health. Specimen: peripheral blood, collected on day 0 of AZD1222 vaccination. CDR3 residues: CASSLQPGPRAAFF. CDR3 nucleotide sequence: TGTGCCAGCAGTTTGCAACCGGGACCCCGGGCGGCTTTCTTT.